The rows below give T cell receptor beta chains drawn from one sample of a study of blood T cell repertoires in COVID-19. The assay was immunoSEQ multiplex PCR, and TCRdb's table has in-frame clones only and misses some. The table includes fewer than 200,000 clones, approximately 90% detected once. The sample comprised peripheral blood. The source is a middle-aged man with active or convalescent COVID-19. Each CDR3 is given with its conserved first and last residue. Fields, in order: V gene, clone size, J gene, D gene, CDR3 DNA, CDR3 protein. D genes are given only for firm matches. Not all rows give a size; the values are once, few, many and, for expanded clones, a class.

V gene: TRBV2
clone size: NA
J gene: TRBJ2-2
D gene: TRBD2
CDR3 DNA: TGTGGTAGCGGGAGGGGGGACACCGGGGAGCTGTTTTTT
CDR3 protein: CGSGRGDTGELFF

V gene: TRBV28
clone size: once
J gene: TRBJ1-2
D gene: NA
CDR3 DNA: TGTGCCAGCACCCTTATAGGACAGAACTATGGCTACACCTTC
CDR3 protein: CASTLIGQNYGYTF

V gene: TRBV6-5
clone size: NA
J gene: TRBJ1-4
D gene: TRBD1
CDR3 DNA: TGTGCCAGCAGACGACAGGGGACTAATGAAAAACTGTTTTTT
CDR3 protein: CASRRQGTNEKLFF

V gene: TRBV10-3
clone size: NA
J gene: TRBJ1-2
D gene: NA
CDR3 DNA: TGTGCCATCAGTGAGTCGGGGCAGAACTATGGCTACACCTTC
CDR3 protein: CAISESGQNYGYTF

V gene: TRBV3-1/TRBV3-2
clone size: NA
J gene: TRBJ1-5
D gene: NA
CDR3 DNA: TGTGCCAGCAGCCAAGTGGCAGGCACCAATCAGCCCCAGCATTTT
CDR3 protein: CASSQVAGTNQPQHF

V gene: TRBV27
clone size: NA
J gene: TRBJ2-7
D gene: NA
CDR3 DNA: TGTGCCAGCAAGATATCCGGGACAGGGAGAACTAGCGGGTCCTACGAGCAGTACTTC
CDR3 protein: CASKISGTGRTSGSYEQYF

V gene: TRBV6-6
clone size: NA
J gene: TRBJ1-2
D gene: TRBD1
CDR3 DNA: TGTGCCAGCAGTTTCCGACAGGGGAACTATGGCTACACCTTC
CDR3 protein: CASSFRQGNYGYTF

V gene: TRBV4-2
clone size: NA
J gene: TRBJ1-1
D gene: NA
CDR3 DNA: TGTGCCAGCAGCCAAGTGTCGGAGGCCCCTGAAGCTTTCTTT
CDR3 protein: CASSQVSEAPEAFF

V gene: TRBV7-3
clone size: NA
J gene: TRBJ2-3
D gene: TRBD1
CDR3 DNA: TGTGCCAGCAGCCCTAGCCGACAGGGTGGAACGCAGTATTTT
CDR3 protein: CASSPSRQGGTQYF

V gene: TRBV18
clone size: NA
J gene: TRBJ1-5
D gene: NA
CDR3 DNA: TGTGCCAGCTCACCATCAACGCCAGGGACTGGGCAGCCCCAGCATTTT
CDR3 protein: CASSPSTPGTGQPQHF

V gene: TRBV19
clone size: NA
J gene: TRBJ1-6
D gene: NA
CDR3 DNA: TGTGCCGCTGGGGCGGATACGGATTCACCCCTCCACTTT
CDR3 protein: CAAGADTDSPLHF

V gene: TRBV9
clone size: NA
J gene: TRBJ2-1
D gene: TRBD2
CDR3 DNA: TGTGCCAGCAGCCCCTCGCGGGGGGGCCGGTACAATGAGCAGTTCTTC
CDR3 protein: CASSPSRGGRYNEQFF

V gene: TRBV15
clone size: NA
J gene: TRBJ2-6
D gene: NA
CDR3 DNA: TGTGCCACCAGCAGAGTGGGGGCAGGGACTGGGGCCAACGTCCTGACTTTC
CDR3 protein: CATSRVGAGTGANVLTF

V gene: TRBV6-5
clone size: NA
J gene: TRBJ1-1
D gene: NA
CDR3 DNA: TGTGCCAGCAGTTACTCGAGTCCTAACACTGAAGCTTTCTTT
CDR3 protein: CASSYSSPNTEAFF

V gene: TRBV6-1
clone size: NA
J gene: TRBJ1-5
D gene: NA
CDR3 DNA: TGTGCCAGCAGTGAAGAAGGGAGGGTAAGGCCCCAGCATTTT
CDR3 protein: CASSEEGRVRPQHF

V gene: TRBV7-3
clone size: NA
J gene: TRBJ2-4
D gene: TRBD2
CDR3 DNA: TGTGCCAGCAGCCTAGCCGCTAGCGGGGGCAAAAACATTCAGTACTTC
CDR3 protein: CASSLAASGGKNIQYF

V gene: TRBV24-1
clone size: NA
J gene: TRBJ1-5
D gene: NA
CDR3 DNA: TGTGCCACCAGTGCGGGTGGCAATCAGCCCCAGCATTTT
CDR3 protein: CATSAGGNQPQHF

V gene: TRBV18
clone size: NA
J gene: TRBJ2-3
D gene: NA
CDR3 DNA: TGTGCCAGCTCACCACTGGGGGGAGAGCCAGATACGCAGTATTTT
CDR3 protein: CASSPLGGEPDTQYF

V gene: TRBV9
clone size: NA
J gene: TRBJ1-1
D gene: NA
CDR3 DNA: TGTGCCAGCAGCGTAGGGGCAGTCCAGAACACTGAAGCTTTCTTT
CDR3 protein: CASSVGAVQNTEAFF

V gene: TRBV19
clone size: NA
J gene: TRBJ1-2
D gene: NA
CDR3 DNA: TGTGCCAGTAGTATACCCGACAGGTACGGCTACACCTTC
CDR3 protein: CASSIPDRYGYTF